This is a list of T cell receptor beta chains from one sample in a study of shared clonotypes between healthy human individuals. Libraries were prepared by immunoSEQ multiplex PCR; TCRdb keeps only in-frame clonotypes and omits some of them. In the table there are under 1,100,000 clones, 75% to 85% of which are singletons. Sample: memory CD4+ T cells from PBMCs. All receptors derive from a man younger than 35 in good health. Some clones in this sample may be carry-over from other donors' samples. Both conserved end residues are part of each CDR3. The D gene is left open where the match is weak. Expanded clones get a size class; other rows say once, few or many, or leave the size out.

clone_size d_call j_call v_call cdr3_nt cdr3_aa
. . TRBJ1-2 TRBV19 TGTGCCAGTAGTATAGCAAAGACAGCTCGCTATGGCTACACCTTC CASSIAKTARYGYTF
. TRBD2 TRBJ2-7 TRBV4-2 TGTGCCAGCAGCCAACTAGCGGGAGGTTACGAGCAGTACTTC CASSQLAGGYEQYF
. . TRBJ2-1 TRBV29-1 TGCAGCGTTGAAGTCAACGGGGCCGCAACCAATGAGCAGTTCTTC CSVEVNGAATNEQFF
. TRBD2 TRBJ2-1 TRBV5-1 TGCGCCAGCAGCTTGCGTCCTAGCGGGACCGCTAATGAGCAGTTCTTC CASSLRPSGTANEQFF
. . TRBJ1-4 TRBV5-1 TGCGCCAGCAGACCCGGGACAACGACTAATGAAAAACTGTTTTTT CASRPGTTTNEKLFF
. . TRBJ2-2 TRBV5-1 TGCGCCAGCTCCCCGACGGCTGGGGGCGGGGAGCTGTTTTTT CASSPTAGGGELFF
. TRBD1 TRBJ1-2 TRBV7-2 TGTGCCAGCAGCTTCCCAGACAGGGGGCAAGGCTACACCTTC CASSFPDRGQGYTF
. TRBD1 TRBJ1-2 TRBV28 TGTGCCAGCAGTTCGCAACCTAGGACAGGGGGCAAGGGTGGCTACACCTTC CASSSQPRTGGKGGYTF
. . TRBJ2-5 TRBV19 TGTGCCAGTAGTGGGGTAGCTAGTTCAGGGACCCAGTACTTC CASSGVASSGTQYF
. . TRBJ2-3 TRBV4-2 TGTGCCAGCAGCCTAGTGGGGAGTAGCGCAGATACGCAGTATTTT CASSLVGSSADTQYF
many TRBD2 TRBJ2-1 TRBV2 TGTGCCAGCAGTACGGGGGGGACACACAATGAGCAGTTCTTC CASSTGGTHNEQFF
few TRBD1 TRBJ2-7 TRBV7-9 TGTGCCAGCAGCTTAGAACAGGGGAGCTCCTACGAGCAGTACTTC CASSLEQGSSYEQYF
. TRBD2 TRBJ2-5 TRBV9 TGTGCCAGCAGCGTCCTAGCGGTTCCTGAGACCCAGTACTTC CASSVLAVPETQYF
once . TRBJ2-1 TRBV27 TGTGCCAGCAGTTCCTTTCAGGGGAGTGCCGTTTCGGAGCAGTTCTTC CASSSFQGSAVSEQFF
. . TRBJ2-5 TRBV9 TGTGCCAGCAGCCTCAACGTGGGGCACCAAGAGACCCAGTACTTC CASSLNVGHQETQYF
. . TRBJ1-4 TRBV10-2 TGCGCCAGCAGGGCAGGGCCTAATGAAAAACTGTTTTTT CASRAGPNEKLFF
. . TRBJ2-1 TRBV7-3 TGTGCCAGCAGCTTAACGGCGTGGACTTATGAGCAGTTCTTC CASSLTAWTYEQFF
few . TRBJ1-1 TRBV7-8 TGTGCCAGCAGCTTAGTGGGGGGAAACACTGAAGCTTTCTTT CASSLVGGNTEAFF
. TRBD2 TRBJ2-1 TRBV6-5 TGTGCCAGCAGTTACAGCGGGAGGACGGGGGTTGGGCAGTTCTTC CASSYSGRTGVGQFF
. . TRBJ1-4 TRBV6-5 TGTGCCAGCAGTTATGGAGGCAGGCGAGGAGAAAAACTGTTTTTT CASSYGGRRGEKLFF
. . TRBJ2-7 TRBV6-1 TGTGCCAGCAGCGAGTCGGACAGGGAGGGAGAGCAGTACTTC CASSESDREGEQYF
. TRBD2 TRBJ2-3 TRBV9 TGTGCCAGCAGCGTAGGACGCGGGAGGGGCACAGATACGCAGTATTTT CASSVGRGRGTDTQYF
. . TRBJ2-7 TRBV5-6 TGTGCCAGCAGCCTCGGCGGCAGGGGCCTTCCTCACGAGCAGTACTTC CASSLGGRGLPHEQYF
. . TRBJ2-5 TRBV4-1 TGCGCCAGCAGCCGCGTTCAAACGGAGACCCAGTACTTC CASSRVQTETQYF
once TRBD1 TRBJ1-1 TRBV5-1 TGCGCCAGCAGCTTGGGACCAGGGGGGAACACTGAAGCTTTCTTT CASSLGPGGNTEAFF
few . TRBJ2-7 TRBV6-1 TGTGCCAGCAGTTCCCATGGGGGCTACGAGCAGTACTTC CASSSHGGYEQYF
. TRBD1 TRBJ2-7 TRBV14 TGTGCCAGCAGCCAAGGATGGGGACAGGGCACCTACGAGCAGTACTTC CASSQGWGQGTYEQYF
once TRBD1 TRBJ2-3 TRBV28 TGTGCCAGTGCGGACAGGGGCAGCACAGATACGCAGTATTTT CASADRGSTDTQYF
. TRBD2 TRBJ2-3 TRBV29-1 TGCAGCGTCCCAAAGACCGGCGGGGGAGTCACAGATACGCAGTATTTT CSVPKTGGGVTDTQYF
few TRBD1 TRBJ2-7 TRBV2 TGTGCCAGCAGTCCGGACAGGGCTTTCCACGAGCAGTACTTC CASSPDRAFHEQYF
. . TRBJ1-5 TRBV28 TGTGCCAGCAGTTTATCGTCCGGGGTTAAGGTTTATCAGCCCCAGCATTTT CASSLSSGVKVYQPQHF
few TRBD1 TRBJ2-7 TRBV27 TGTGCCAGCAACTCCGGGACAGGGGTCTACGAGCAGTACTTC CASNSGTGVYEQYF
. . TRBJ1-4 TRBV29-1 TGCAGGATTCAGGCAGGCTGCGAAAAACTGTTTTTT CRIQAGCEKLFF
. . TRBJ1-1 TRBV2 TGTGCCAGCAGTGATTCAGGGAAATTTGAAGCTTTCTTT CASSDSGKFEAFF
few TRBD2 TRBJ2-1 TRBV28 TGTGCCAGCAGGGGCCCTAGCGGCTCCTACAATGAGCAGTTCTTC CASRGPSGSYNEQFF
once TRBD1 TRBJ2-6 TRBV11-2 TGTGCCAGCAGCCCCGGGACAGGGCCTGGGGCCAACGTCCTGACTTTC CASSPGTGPGANVLTF
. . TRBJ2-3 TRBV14 TGTGCCAGCAGCCAGGACACAGATACGCAGTATTTT CASSQDTDTQYF
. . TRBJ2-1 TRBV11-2 TGTGCCAGCAGCTTACCGTTGGGGCTTCGAGAGCAGTTCTTC CASSLPLGLREQFF
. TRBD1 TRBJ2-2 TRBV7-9 TGTGCCAGCAGCTTAGGACCAGGGGGCGATAAAACCGGGGAGCTGTTTTTT CASSLGPGGDKTGELFF
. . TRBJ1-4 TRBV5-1 TGCGCCAGCAGCCTGGGAAATGAAAAACTGTTTTTT CASSLGNEKLFF
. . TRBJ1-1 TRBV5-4 TGTGCCAGCAGCAAAACAGGGAACCTTTTGGGCACTGAAGCTTTCTTT CASSKTGNLLGTEAFF
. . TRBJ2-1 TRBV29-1 TGCAGCGTTGAAGGACCAAAGGCAGGGGAGTCCTACAATGAGCAGTTCTTC CSVEGPKAGESYNEQFF
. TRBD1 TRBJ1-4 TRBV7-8 TGTGCCAGCAGCATCAACAGGGGTGAGGATGAAAAACTGTTTTTT CASSINRGEDEKLFF
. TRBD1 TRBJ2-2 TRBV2 TGTGCCAGCAGAGCCTCACACAGGGGAGCCGGGGAGCTGTTTTTT CASRASHRGAGELFF